This TCR beta chain was documented in a study of cytomegalovirus exposure and HLA in healthy donors. With regard to this clone: Its antigen is currently unknown.

PCR primers comprised 60 Vbeta and 13 Jbeta primers. This table comes from immunoSEQ multiplex PCR, and its TCRdb copy is limited to in-frame clones, with some not included. This table has fewer than 200,000 clones, 82% appearing once. Study outcomes and limitations: With later analysis, a missense DCLRE1C variant became linked to TCR beta V- and J-gene trimming.

This TCR derives from a male donor in good health and CMV-seronegative. Sequences were obtained from PBMCs.

In nucleotides, the CDR3 is TGTGCCAGCAGCGGTAGCGGGAGGCCCGACTACGAGCAGTACTTC. Translation gives CASSGSGRPDYEQYF. The genes are TRBV5-4 and TRBJ2-7; TRBD2 agrees at 10 bases. The CDR3 runs 15 residues. Germline V gives CDR1 SGHNT, CDR2 YYREEE (reference sequence). Trimming cost V 4 bases and J 3 bases; bases outside gene matches: 7.